Listed below are T cell receptor beta chains from one sample, sequenced in a study of vaccination effects on CD4 cells after COVID-19. Profiling relied on immunoSEQ multiplex PCR, and the TCRdb table lists in-frame clones only, not all of them. The sample records about 51,000 clones, approximately 81% being singletons. These TCRs are of unknown antigen specificity. Sample: CD4+ T cells from PBMCs cultured without peptide, taken before COVID-19 vaccination. The source is a human donor who had a prior SARS-CoV-2 infection. CDR3s include the opening cysteine and the closing phenylalanine or tryptophan. A D gene is named only where the DNA matches it firmly. Where a row states a size, it is once, few, many or the class of an expanded clone; other rows omit it.

V	J	D	size	DNA	CDR3
TRBV7-9	TRBJ1-6	TRBD1	few	TGTGCCAGCAGCCGAGGGACAGGTACTCATTCACCCCTCCACTTT	CASSRGTGTHSPLHF
TRBV6-1	TRBJ2-2	TRBD1	.	TGTGCCAGCAGTGAATTTCGGGACAGCGCGAACACCGGGGAGCTGTTTTTT	CASSEFRDSANTGELFF
TRBV6-5	TRBJ2-3	.	few	TGTGCCAGCAGTTACTCCGTGTCTACAGGCGTCAAGACGCAGTATTTT	CASSYSVSTGVKTQYF
TRBV4-1	TRBJ2-7	.	few	TGCGCCAGCAGCCAAGATTGGCAGGAGGGGAGAGAGCAGTACTTC	CASSQDWQEGREQYF
TRBV5-4	TRBJ1-4	.	once	TGTGCCAGCAGCTTGCGCGAGGTCCCCAATGAAAAACTGTTTTTT	CASSLREVPNEKLFF
TRBV27	TRBJ1-4	.	once	TGTGCCAGCAGTTTATCCGTCGGGGCGGGGGATGAAAAACTGTTTTTT	CASSLSVGAGDEKLFF
TRBV18	TRBJ2-4	.	.	TGTGCCAGCTCACCTGCCCTAGCCAAAAACATTCAGTACTTC	CASSPALAKNIQYF
TRBV5-1	TRBJ2-7	TRBD1	.	TGCGCCAGCAGCTGGACCGGGACAGGGGCCTACGAGCAGTACTTC	CASSWTGTGAYEQYF
TRBV25-1	TRBJ1-5	.	.	TGTGCCAGCAGTGAGCAGGGCAATCAGCCCCAGCATTTT	CASSEQGNQPQHF
TRBV2	TRBJ1-1	.	.	TGTGCCAGCAAGGACGCGAGGGGGTCCACTGAAGCTTTCTTT	CASKDARGSTEAFF
TRBV18	TRBJ2-5	.	.	TGTGCCAGCTCAAAGGAGGTACGGCCAGAGACCCAGTACTTC	CASSKEVRPETQYF
TRBV6-5	TRBJ2-1	TRBD2	.	TGTGCCACCCAATTCACTAGCGGCCCTGCGGGGGAGCAGTTCTTC	CATQFTSGPAGEQFF
TRBV30	TRBJ2-1	TRBD2	.	TGTGCCTGGAGCCCCCTGGGAGGGGAGCACAATGAGCAGTTCTTC	CAWSPLGGEHNEQFF
TRBV5-8	TRBJ1-2	.	.	TGTGCCAGCAGCACCACCAGGTCCGGTGGCTACACCTTC	CASSTTRSGGYTF
TRBV18	TRBJ2-6	TRBD1	medium-sized	TGTGCCAGCTCAAGACAGGGTTCAGGGGCCAACGTCCTGACTTTC	CASSRQGSGANVLTF
TRBV3-1/TRBV3-2	TRBJ2-7	.	.	TGTGCCAGCAGCCAAGATCGACTTTACGAGCAGTACTTC	CASSQDRLYEQYF
TRBV7-7	TRBJ2-2	.	.	TGTGCTAGCAGCTTAGATGGGCGGGATGGCGGGGAGCTGTTTTTT	CASSLDGRDGGELFF
TRBV10-3	TRBJ1-2	.	few	TGTGCCATCAGGGAGGGGGCTAACTATGGCTACACCTTC	CAIREGANYGYTF
TRBV6-1	TRBJ2-5	TRBD1	.	TGTGCCAGCAGTGACAGGGACAGGGGGCTGTGGGAGACCCAGTACTTC	CASSDRDRGLWETQYF
TRBV2	TRBJ2-1	.	.	TGTGCCAGCAGTGGAGGGGCGGTGGAGCAGTTCTTC	CASSGGAVEQFF
TRBV18	TRBJ2-7	.	once	TGTGCCAGCTCACCAAGTGGGGCCGATTACGAGCAGTACTTC	CASSPSGADYEQYF
TRBV7-2	TRBJ2-7	TRBD2	.	TGTGCCAGCAGCCGCACGAGCGGGAGGCCCTCCTACGAGCAGTACTTC	CASSRTSGRPSYEQYF
TRBV2	TRBJ1-5	TRBD1	.	TGTGCCAGCAGCGATCGGGACAGAAATCAGCCCCAGCATTTT	CASSDRDRNQPQHF
TRBV19	TRBJ1-2	.	.	TGTGCCAGTAGCCCCCAGCAGGGCTATGGCTACACCTTC	CASSPQQGYGYTF
TRBV6-5	TRBJ1-2	.	.	TGTGCCAGCAGTTACTCGTCGTTTGCAGGCTATGGCTACACCTTC	CASSYSSFAGYGYTF
TRBV5-1	TRBJ2-3	.	.	TGCGCCAGCAGCGACAGCACAGATACGCAGTATTTT	CASSDSTDTQYF
TRBV7-3	TRBJ2-2	TRBD2	.	TGTGCCAGCAGCTCAGCGGGGGGGGCAACCGGGGAGCTGTTTTTT	CASSSAGGATGELFF
TRBV28	TRBJ1-3	.	few	TGTGCCAGCAGTTTAGAGGGCTCCGATCATCCTTCTGGAAACACCATATATTTT	CASSLEGSDHPSGNTIYF
TRBV27	TRBJ2-1	.	few	TGTGCCAGCAGTGGCAGGGGGAGGGTGGGAGCAAGCTCCTACAATGAGCAGTTCTTC	CASSGRGRVGASSYNEQFF
TRBV6-5	TRBJ1-2	.	.	TGTGCCACAAGAAGATCACAGTATTATGGCTACACCTTC	CATRRSQYYGYTF
TRBV7-2	TRBJ2-1	TRBD2	once	TGTGCCAGCAGCTGGACTAGCGGGGGGGGTGCGGAGCAGTTCTTC	CASSWTSGGGAEQFF
TRBV2	TRBJ1-1	.	.	TGTGCCAGCAGCTCCAGAGAACGTTGGGGTACGGCTTTCTTT	CASSSRERWGTAFF
TRBV15	TRBJ1-1	.	once	TGTGCCACCAGCAGCCCGAGGGGGGTGGGTGAAGCTTTCTTT	CATSSPRGVGEAFF
TRBV4-2	TRBJ2-1	TRBD2	.	TGTGCCAGCAGCCAAGACCCACTAGCGGGGGGGCCAAATGAGCAGTTCTTC	CASSQDPLAGGPNEQFF
TRBV7-2	TRBJ2-6	.	.	TGTGCCAGCAGCTTTTCTGGGGCCAACGTCCTGACTTTC	CASSFSGANVLTF
TRBV7-2	TRBJ2-7	TRBD1	few	TGTGCCAGCAGCTTGAACAGGGGGAGCTACGAGCAGTACTTC	CASSLNRGSYEQYF
TRBV11-2	TRBJ1-6	.	few	TGTGCCAGCAGCCGCCGGACAGTTCAAAATTCACCCCTCCACTTT	CASSRRTVQNSPLHF
TRBV2	TRBJ1-1	.	few	TGTGCCAGCAGTGAAGGACTGGGAATTAACACTGAAGCTTTCTTT	CASSEGLGINTEAFF
TRBV4-1	TRBJ1-5	.	.	TGCGCCAGCAGCCAAGTATTGGGACAGCCCCAGCATTTT	CASSQVLGQPQHF
TRBV5-1	TRBJ1-3	TRBD1	.	TGCGCCAGCAGCTTACAGGGGGCGAGAAACACCATGTATTTT	CASSLQGARNTMYF